The next 3 T cell receptor beta chains were all read from a single sample in a study of T cells in Graves' hyperthyroidism and ophthalmopathy. Authors of the study amplified TCR beta CDR3 regions from RNA transcripts. With the HTBI primer set, the TCR CDR3 went through a first round of RT-PCR. Each CDR3 protein is one row after TCRdb ran MiXCR on the multiplex PCR reads. The table shows some 800,000 distinct CDR3 sequences, with approximately 40% occurring only once. The specimen was blood. The receptors here all came from a man aged 18 to 29 with Graves' hyperthyroidism.

This chain joins TRBV29-1 and TRBJ1-3; D remains ambiguous. CDR3 size: 11 residues. Deletions cut 7 bases from V and 2 bases from J, with 6 bases between. Germline lookup yields CDR1 SQVTM and CDR2 ANQGSEA. CDR3 DNA: TGCAGCGCAGCCCCTGGAAACACCATATATTTT. It encodes CSAAPGNTIYF.

A remark on this clonotype: With a much larger clone just one base away, this may be a read error. The chain employs TRBV25-1 and TRBJ1-1; unclear D gene. Germline V gene lookup returns CDR1 MGHDK and CDR2 SYGVNS. CDR3 size: 13 residues. Deletions cut 7 bases from V and 1 base from J, with 10 bases between. The CDR3 loop reads CASTQSGNTEAFF. CDR3 DNA: TGTGCCAGCACCCAATCCGGGAACACTGAAGCTTTCTTT.

The rearrangement links TRBV29-1 to TRBJ2-5; possibly TRBD2 for D (6 bases). The V end was cut by 3 bases, the J end by 1 base, with 9 bases between. Germline CDR1 is SQVTM and CDR2 is ANQGSEA. The CDR3 has 13 amino acids. The CDR3 reads CSVDVGGQETQYF. The CDR3 region has the DNA TGCAGCGTTGATGTGGGGGGCCAAGAGACCCAGTACTTC.